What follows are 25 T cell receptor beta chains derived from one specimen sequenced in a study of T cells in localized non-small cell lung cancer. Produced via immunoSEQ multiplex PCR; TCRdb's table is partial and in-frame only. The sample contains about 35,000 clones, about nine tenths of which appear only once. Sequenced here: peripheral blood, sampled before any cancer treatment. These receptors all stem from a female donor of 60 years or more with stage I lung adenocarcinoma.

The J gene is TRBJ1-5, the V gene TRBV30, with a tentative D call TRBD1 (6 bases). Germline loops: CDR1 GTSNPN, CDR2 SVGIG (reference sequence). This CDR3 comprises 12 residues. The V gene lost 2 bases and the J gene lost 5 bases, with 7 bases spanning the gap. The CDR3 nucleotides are TGTGCCTGGAGTACAGGGTATCAGCCCCAGCATTTT. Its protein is CAWSTGYQPQHF.

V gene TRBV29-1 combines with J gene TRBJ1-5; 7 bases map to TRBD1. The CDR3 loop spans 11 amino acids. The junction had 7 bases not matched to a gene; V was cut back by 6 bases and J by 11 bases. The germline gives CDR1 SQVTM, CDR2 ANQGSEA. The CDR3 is CSVPRGGAQHF. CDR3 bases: TGCAGCGTACCCAGGGGGGGGGCCCAGCATTTT.

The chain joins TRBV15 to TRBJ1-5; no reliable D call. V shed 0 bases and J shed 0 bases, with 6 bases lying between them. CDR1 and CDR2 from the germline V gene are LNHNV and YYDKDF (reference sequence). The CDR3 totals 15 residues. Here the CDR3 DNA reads TGTGCCACCAGCAGAGATGGCAATAGCAATCAGCCCCAGCATTTT. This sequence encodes CATSRDGNSNQPQHF.

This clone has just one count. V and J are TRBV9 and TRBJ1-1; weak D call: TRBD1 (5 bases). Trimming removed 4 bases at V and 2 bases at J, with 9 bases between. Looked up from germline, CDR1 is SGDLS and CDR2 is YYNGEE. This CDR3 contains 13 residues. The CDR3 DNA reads TGTGCCAGCAGCCCCAGGGACAACACTGAAGCTTTCTTT. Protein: CASSPRDNTEAFF.

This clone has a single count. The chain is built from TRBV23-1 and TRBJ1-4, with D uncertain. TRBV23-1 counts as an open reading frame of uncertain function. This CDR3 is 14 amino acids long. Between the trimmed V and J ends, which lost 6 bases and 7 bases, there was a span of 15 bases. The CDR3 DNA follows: TGCGCCAGCAGCCCAATCCCTGGAGGTGAAAAACTGTTTTTT. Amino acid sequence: CASSPIPGGEKLFF.

The CDR3 region is CASSLEAGSYNEQFF. CDR3 bases: TGTGCCAGCAGTTTAGAGGCCGGATCCTACAATGAGCAGTTCTTC. The gene calls are TRBV27 and TRBJ2-1; D gene unclear. The V and J ends lost 2 bases and 1 base respectively, with 9 bases between them. CDR1 and CDR2 from the germline V gene are MNHEY and SMNVEV (reference sequence). CDR3 length equals 15 residues.

DNA of the CDR3: TGTGCCAGCAGCTTAAATGGGGCCAACACTGAAGCTTTCTTT. As protein: CASSLNGANTEAFF. This chain links TRBV7-2 with TRBJ1-1, with D maybe TRBD1 (5 bases). The CDR3 loop spans 14 amino acids. Trimming stripped 2 bases from V and 2 bases from J, with 9 bases between. Germline lookup yields CDR1 SGHTA and CDR2 FQGNSA.

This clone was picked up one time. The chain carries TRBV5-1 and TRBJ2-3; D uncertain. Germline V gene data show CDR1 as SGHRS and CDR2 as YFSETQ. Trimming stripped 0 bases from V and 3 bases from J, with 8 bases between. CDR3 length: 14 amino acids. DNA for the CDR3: TGCGCCAGCAGCTTGGTGGAAGTGACAGATACGCAGTATTTT. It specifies CASSLVEVTDTQYF.

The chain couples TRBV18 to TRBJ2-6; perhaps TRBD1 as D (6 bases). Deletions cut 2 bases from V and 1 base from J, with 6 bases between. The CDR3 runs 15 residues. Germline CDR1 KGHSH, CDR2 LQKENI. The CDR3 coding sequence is TGTGCCAGCTCACCAACAGGGTCTGGGGCCAACGTCCTGACTTTC. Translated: CASSPTGSGANVLTF.

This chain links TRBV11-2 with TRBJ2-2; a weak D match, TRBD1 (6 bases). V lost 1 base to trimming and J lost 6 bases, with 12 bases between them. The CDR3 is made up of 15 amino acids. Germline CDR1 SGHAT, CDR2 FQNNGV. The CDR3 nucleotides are TGTGCCAGCAGCTTAGGGATACAGGGCTCCGGGGAGCTGTTTTTT. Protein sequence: CASSLGIQGSGELFF.

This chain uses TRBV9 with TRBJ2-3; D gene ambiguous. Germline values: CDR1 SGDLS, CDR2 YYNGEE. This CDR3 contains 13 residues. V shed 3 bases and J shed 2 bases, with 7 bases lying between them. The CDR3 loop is CASSERNTDTQYF. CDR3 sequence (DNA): TGTGCCAGCAGCGAGAGGAACACAGATACGCAGTATTTT. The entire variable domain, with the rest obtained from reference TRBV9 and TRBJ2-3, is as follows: DSGVTQTPKHLITATGQRVTLRCSPRSGDLSVYWYQQSLDQGLQFLIQYYNGEERAKGNILERFSAQQFPDLHSELNLSSLELGDSALYFCASSERNTDTQYFGPGTRLTVL.

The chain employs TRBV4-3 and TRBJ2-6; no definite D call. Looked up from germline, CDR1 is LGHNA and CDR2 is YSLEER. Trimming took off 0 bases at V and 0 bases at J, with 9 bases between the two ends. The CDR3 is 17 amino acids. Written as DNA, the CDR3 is TGCGCCAGCAGCCAAGATCGTTTGTTCTCTGGGGCCAACGTCCTGACTTTC. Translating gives CASSQDRLFSGANVLTF.

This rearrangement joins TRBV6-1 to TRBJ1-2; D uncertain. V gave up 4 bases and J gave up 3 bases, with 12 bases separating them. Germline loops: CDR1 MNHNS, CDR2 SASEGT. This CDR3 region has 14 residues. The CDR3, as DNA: TGTGCCAGCAGTGCCGGACTGATAGACTATGGCTACACCTTC. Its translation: CASSAGLIDYGYTF.

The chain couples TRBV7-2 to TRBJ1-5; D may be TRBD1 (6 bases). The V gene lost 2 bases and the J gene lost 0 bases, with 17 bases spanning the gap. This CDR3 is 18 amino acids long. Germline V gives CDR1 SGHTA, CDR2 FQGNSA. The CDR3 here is CASSLRPGQSYSNQPQHF. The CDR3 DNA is TGTGCCAGCAGCTTAAGGCCTGGACAGTCTTATAGCAATCAGCCCCAGCATTTT.

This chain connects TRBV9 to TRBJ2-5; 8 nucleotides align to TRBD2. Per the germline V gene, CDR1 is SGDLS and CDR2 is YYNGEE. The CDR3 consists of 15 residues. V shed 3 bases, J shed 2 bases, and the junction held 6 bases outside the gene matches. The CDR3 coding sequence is TGTGCCAGCAGCGCCAGCCCGGGGGGGCAAGAGACCCAGTACTTC. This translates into CASSASPGGQETQYF.

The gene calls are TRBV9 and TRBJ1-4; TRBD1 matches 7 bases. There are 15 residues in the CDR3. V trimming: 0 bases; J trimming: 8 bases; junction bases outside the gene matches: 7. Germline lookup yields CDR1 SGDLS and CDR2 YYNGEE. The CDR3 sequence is CASSVGGRGEEKLFF. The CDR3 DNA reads TGTGCCAGCAGCGTAGGCGGCAGGGGGGAGGAAAAACTGTTTTTT.

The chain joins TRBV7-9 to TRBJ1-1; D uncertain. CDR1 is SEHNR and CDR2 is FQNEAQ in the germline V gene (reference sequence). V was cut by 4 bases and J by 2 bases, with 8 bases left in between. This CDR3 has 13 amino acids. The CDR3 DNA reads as TGTGCCAGCAGCTACAGCACAAACACTGAAGCTTTCTTT. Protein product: CASSYSTNTEAFF.

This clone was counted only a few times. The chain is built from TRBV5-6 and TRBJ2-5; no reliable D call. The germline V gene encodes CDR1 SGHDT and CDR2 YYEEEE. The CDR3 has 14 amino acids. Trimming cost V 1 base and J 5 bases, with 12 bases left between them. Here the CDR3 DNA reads TGTGCCAGCAGCTTGCTACATGGTGGGGAGACCCAGTACTTC. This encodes CASSLLHGGETQYF.

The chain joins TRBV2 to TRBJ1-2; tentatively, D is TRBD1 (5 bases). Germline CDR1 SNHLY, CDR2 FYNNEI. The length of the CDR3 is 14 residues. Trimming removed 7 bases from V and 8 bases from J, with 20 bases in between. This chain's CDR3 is CASTGAGTIGGYTF. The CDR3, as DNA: TGTGCCAGCACGGGAGCAGGGACTATAGGCGGCTACACCTTC.

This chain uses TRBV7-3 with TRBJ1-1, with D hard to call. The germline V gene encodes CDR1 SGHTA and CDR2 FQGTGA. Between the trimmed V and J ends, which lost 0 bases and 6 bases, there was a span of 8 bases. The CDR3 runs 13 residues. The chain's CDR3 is CASSLTDGSEAFF. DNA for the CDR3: TGTGCCAGCAGCTTAACGGACGGATCTGAAGCTTTCTTT.

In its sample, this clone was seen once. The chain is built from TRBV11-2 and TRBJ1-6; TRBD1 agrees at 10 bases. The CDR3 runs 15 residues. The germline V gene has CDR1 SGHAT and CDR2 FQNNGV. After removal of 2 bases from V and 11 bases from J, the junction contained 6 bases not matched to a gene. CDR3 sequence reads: CASSLPGTGETPLHF. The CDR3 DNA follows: TGTGCCAGCAGCTTACCCGGGACAGGGGAAACACCCCTCCACTTT.

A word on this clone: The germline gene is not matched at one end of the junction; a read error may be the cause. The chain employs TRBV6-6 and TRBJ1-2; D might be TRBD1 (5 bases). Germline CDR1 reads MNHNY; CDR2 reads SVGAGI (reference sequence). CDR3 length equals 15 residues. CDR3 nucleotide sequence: TGTGCCAGCAGTGACTCGGGACTCCTGACCTATGGCTACACCTTC. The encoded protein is CASSDSGLLTYGYTF.

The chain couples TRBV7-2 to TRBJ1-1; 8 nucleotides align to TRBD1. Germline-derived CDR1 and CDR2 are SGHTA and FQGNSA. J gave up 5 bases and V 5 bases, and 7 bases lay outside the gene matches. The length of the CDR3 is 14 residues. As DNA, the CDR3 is TGTGCCAGCAGCACCCGGACAGGGACTACTGAAGCTTTCTTT. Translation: CASSTRTGTTEAFF.

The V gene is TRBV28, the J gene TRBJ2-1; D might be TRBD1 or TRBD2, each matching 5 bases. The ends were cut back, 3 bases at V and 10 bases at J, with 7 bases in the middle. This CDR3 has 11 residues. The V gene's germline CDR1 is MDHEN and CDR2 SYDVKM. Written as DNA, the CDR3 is TGTGCCAGCAGTTTGTGGGGGGAGCAGTTCTTC. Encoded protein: CASSLWGEQFF.

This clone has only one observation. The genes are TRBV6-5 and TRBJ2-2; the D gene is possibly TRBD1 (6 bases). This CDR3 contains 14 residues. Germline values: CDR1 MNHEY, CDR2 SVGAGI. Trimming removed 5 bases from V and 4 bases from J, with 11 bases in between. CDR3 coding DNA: TGTGCCAGCAGTAAAGGACAGATCACCGGGGAGCTGTTTTTT. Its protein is CASSKGQITGELFF.